This passage covers 10 T cell receptor beta chains from one sample sequenced in a study of T cell responses to AZD1222 COVID-19 vaccine. Profiling relied on immunoSEQ multiplex PCR, and the TCRdb table lists in-frame clones only, not all of them. The sample consists of roughly 100,000 clones, 84% of them appearing once. The specimen was peripheral blood, collected 28 days after the second AZD1222 dose. The receptors shown here come from an adult who received the AZD1222 COVID-19 vaccine.

This chain links TRBV5-1 with TRBJ1-2; D not certain. The V gene's germline CDR1 is SGHRS and CDR2 YFSETQ. The CDR3 length is 14 residues. Trimming pared 5 bases from V and 0 bases from J, leaving 11 bases between. DNA for the CDR3: TGCGCCAGCAGGAGTCTAGGAGCTAACTATGGCTACACCTTC. It specifies CASRSLGANYGYTF.

The chain is built from TRBV27 and TRBJ2-3; 8 nucleotides match TRBD1. Germline values: CDR1 MNHEY, CDR2 SMNVEV (reference sequence). The trim removed 6 bases at V and 2 bases at J, leaving 7 bases unmatched. This CDR3 region has 15 residues. CDR3 nucleotides: TGTGCCAGCAGAGCCGGGACAGGACTCACAGATACGCAGTATTTT. The encoded protein is CASRAGTGLTDTQYF.

The rearrangement joins TRBV5-6 to TRBJ1-2; D unclear. V was trimmed by 4 bases and J by 6 bases, leaving 19 bases between them. The germline V gene has CDR1 SGHDT and CDR2 YYEEEE. The CDR3 is made up of 15 amino acids. DNA for the CDR3: TGTGCCAGCAGCGAGAGTAGGACGCGCTACGATGGCTACACCTTC. It specifies CASSESRTRYDGYTF.

This clone occurred once. The CDR3 region has the DNA TGTGCCAGCAGCTTCGGACAGCTCTCCGAGCAGTACTTC. Its translation is CASSFGQLSEQYF. The gene calls are TRBV5-4 and TRBJ2-7; maybe TRBD1 (6 bases). The CDR3 consists of 13 residues. Germline loops: CDR1 SGHNT, CDR2 YYREEE (reference sequence). V lost 2 bases and J lost 6, with 12 bases in between.

This clone was seen more than once but under ten times. The chain joins TRBV10-3 to TRBJ2-2; 7 bases are a match to TRBD1. CDR3 length: 15 residues. Trimming at V came to 6 bases and at J to 1 base, leaving 5 bases not matched to a gene. In germline, CDR1 is ENHRY, CDR2 SYGVKD. The CDR3 DNA follows: TGTGCCATCAGCACCGGGGACAGGAACACCGGGGAGCTGTTTTTT. The encoded protein is CAISTGDRNTGELFF.

In this sample, this clone turned up once. The chain recombines TRBV18 with TRBJ1-5; D uncertain. This CDR3 is built from 13 residues. V lost 6 bases and J 2 bases, leaving 8 bases between the germline ends. The germline V gene has CDR1 KGHSH and CDR2 LQKENI. CDR3 residues: CASSANGNQPQHF. Here the CDR3 DNA reads TGTGCCAGCTCGGCAAATGGCAATCAGCCCCAGCATTTT.

The gene calls are TRBV5-1 and TRBJ2-7; D unresolved. The CDR3 consists of 13 residues. V was pared by 4 bases and J by 6 bases, with 14 bases between. Germline V gives CDR1 SGHRS, CDR2 YFSETQ. The CDR3 DNA follows: TGCGCCAGCAGCCCCGACCCCACAGTCGAGCAGTACTTC. It translates to CASSPDPTVEQYF.

Of note for this clone: Germline is not matched at one junction end, which may reflect a read error. The CDR3: CASSFGQNTKAFF. The CDR3 DNA is TGTGCCAGCAGCTTTGGACAGAACACTAAAGCTTTCTTT. This chain links TRBV7-3 with TRBJ1-1; the D gene is possibly TRBD1 (6 bases). The V gene's germline CDR1 is SGHTA and CDR2 FQGTGA. The CDR3 is 13 amino acids.

V and J are TRBV7-9 and TRBJ1-2, with D possibly matching TRBD1 (6 bases). Germline CDR1 is SEHNR and CDR2 is FQNEAQ (reference sequence). CDR3 length: 13 amino acids. Trimming cost V 3 bases and J 8 bases, with 13 bases left between them. The CDR3 DNA reads TGTGCCAGCAGCTTTACGGGGGCGACCGGCTACACCTTC. It codes for CASSFTGATGYTF.

The chain employs TRBV7-9 and TRBJ1-2; D is unclear. The germline V gene encodes CDR1 SEHNR and CDR2 FQNEAQ (reference sequence). The ends were cut back, 6 bases at V and 0 bases at J, with 8 bases in the middle. The CDR3 is 13 residues long. The CDR3 loop is CASRDGTNYGYTF. The CDR3 coding sequence is TGTGCCAGCAGGGACGGAACTAACTATGGCTACACCTTC. The full variable domain, rest sourced from reference TRBV7-9 and TRBJ1-2, is DTGVSQNPRHKITKRGQNVTFRCDPISEHNRLYWYRQTLGQGPEFLTYFQNEAQLEKSRLLSDRFSAERPKGSFSTLEIQRTEQGDSAMYLCASRDGTNYGYTFGSGTRLTVV.